Shown below are 14 T cell receptor beta chains from a single sample sequenced in a study of cytomegalovirus exposure and HLA in healthy donors. The PCR made use of 60 Vbeta and 13 Jbeta primers. Some clones are missing from TCRdb's copy, which holds only in-frame ones; the method was immunoSEQ multiplex PCR. The sample holds roughly 180,000 clones, approximately 80% seen once. Sequencing used PBMCs. All receptors come from a boy younger than 10 in good health and CMV-seronegative.

The rearrangement joins TRBV19 to TRBJ1-2; possibly TRBD1 for D (6 bases). This CDR3 has 14 residues. Trimming shortened V by 7 bases and J by 4 bases, and 16 bases separated the two germline ends. Germline values: CDR1 LNHDA, CDR2 SQIVND (reference sequence). As DNA, the CDR3 is TGTGCCAGTACCCCGAGGGAGGGGGGCTATGGCTACACCTTC. It specifies CASTPREGGYGYTF.

The chain joins TRBV27 to TRBJ2-1; 10 bases align to TRBD2. This CDR3 has 17 residues. V shed 8 bases and J 9 bases; nucleotides not matched to a gene: 19. Germline V gives CDR1 MNHEY, CDR2 SMNVEV (reference sequence). CDR3 in amino acids: CASCRRPGLASHGEQFF. The DNA for the CDR3 is TGTGCCAGCTGCAGACGCCCGGGACTAGCGTCCCATGGTGAGCAGTTCTTC.

This chain joins TRBV19 and TRBJ1-2; a weak D match, TRBD1 (6 bases). The CDR3 loop spans 14 amino acids. Trimming shortened V by 0 bases and J by 5 bases, and 10 bases separated the two germline ends. From germline, CDR1 is LNHDA and CDR2 SQIVND (reference sequence). CDR3 bases: TGTGCCAGTAGTATAGATTGGCAGGGGTATGGCTACACCTTC. Its translation is CASSIDWQGYGYTF.

This clone was counted a few times. Here the CDR3 reads CASSLHRGLYEQYF. For the CDR3, the DNA is TGCGCCAGCAGCTTACACAGGGGTTTATACGAGCAGTACTTC. The chain couples TRBV5-1 to TRBJ2-7; 7 bases match TRBD1. Germline trimming cut 2 bases from V and 4 bases from J; bases unmatched to any gene: 6. The CDR3 runs 14 residues. Germline CDR1 reads SGHRS; CDR2 reads YFSETQ.

The chain links TRBV4-1 to TRBJ2-5; D remains unclear. CDR1 MGHRA and CDR2 YSYEKL come from the germline V gene. V lost 0 bases, J lost 5 bases, and 4 bases lay in between. CDR3 size: 12 residues. The CDR3 is CASSQDMETQYF. CDR3 coding DNA: TGCGCCAGCAGCCAAGATATGGAGACCCAGTACTTC.

V is TRBV2 and J is TRBJ2-7; D gene unclear. This CDR3 region has 14 residues. Per germline, CDR1 SNHLY and CDR2 FYNNEI. The V end lost 2 bases, the J end lost 2 bases, and 10 bases lay between the germline ends. The CDR3 region has the DNA TGTGCCAGCAGTGAACTAGGCGGAACCTACGAGCAGTACTTC. This sequence encodes CASSELGGTYEQYF.

The CDR3 coding sequence is TGTGCCTGGAGTGTACCCGGCAGGGGCACTGAAGCTTTCTTT. Its translation is CAWSVPGRGTEAFF. J is TRBJ1-1 and V is TRBV30, with D perhaps matching TRBD1 (6 bases). V was pared by 0 bases and J by 4 bases, with 12 bases between. Germline values: CDR1 GTSNPN, CDR2 SVGIG (reference sequence). This CDR3 is built from 14 residues.

The CDR3 protein is CANGTAHEQYF. As DNA, the CDR3 is TGTGCCAACGGGACAGCCCACGAGCAGTACTTC. The J gene is TRBJ2-7, the V gene TRBV2, with 7 bases lining up with TRBD1. The trim removed 10 bases at V and 5 bases at J, leaving 5 bases unmatched. CDR1 is SNHLY, CDR2 FYNNEI, per germline. The CDR3 is 11 amino acids.

This chain joins TRBV5-1 and TRBJ2-5; D unclear. The CDR3 runs 15 residues. The ends were cut back, 0 bases at V and 1 base at J, with 10 bases in the middle. Germline V gene lookup returns CDR1 SGHRS and CDR2 YFSETQ. In DNA form, the CDR3 reads TGCGCCAGCAGCTTGGTCCCCGGAGTCCAAGAGACCCAGTACTTC. The encoded protein is CASSLVPGVQETQYF.

There are a few counts of this clone. The chain employs TRBV4-3 and TRBJ2-1, with 8 bases lining up with TRBD1. Germline assignment: CDR1 LGHNA and CDR2 YSLEER. The CDR3 has 13 amino acids. The V and J ends lost 4 bases and 6 bases, in that order; junction bases with no gene match: 2. CDR3 region: CASSRDRGNEQFF. CDR3 bases: TGCGCCAGCAGCCGCGACAGGGGCAATGAGCAGTTCTTC.

This clone came up once. The V and J genes are TRBV6-5 and TRBJ2-2; D is ambiguous. Germline lookup yields CDR1 MNHEY and CDR2 SVGAGI. Between the trimmed V and J ends, which lost 0 bases and 6 bases, there was a span of 5 bases. The length of the CDR3 is 13 residues. Here the CDR3 DNA reads TGTGCCAGCAGTTACTCTAGTGCCGGGGAGCTGTTTTTT. It specifies CASSYSSAGELFF.

The chain has TRBV5-8 and TRBJ2-3; no definite D call. Germline V gene data show CDR1 as SGHTS and CDR2 as YDEGEE. Trimming pared 2 bases from V and 6 bases from J, leaving 16 bases between. The CDR3 loop spans 15 amino acids. CDR3 in DNA: TGTGCCAGCAGCTTTGGTAATCTTGGTCAGGATACGCAGTATTTT. Protein sequence: CASSFGNLGQDTQYF.

This clone was observed a single time. V usage is TRBV6-4 and J usage is TRBJ1-5; D not resolved. The germline CDR1 and CDR2 sequences are MRHNA and SNTAGT. This CDR3 comprises 13 residues. Trimming left V 8 bases short and J 3 bases short, with 11 bases between. CDR3 in DNA: TGTGCCAGCCCGGAGAGCGACAATCAGCCCCAGCATTTT. Its protein product is CASPESDNQPQHF.

This chain uses TRBV5-6 with TRBJ1-6, with D maybe TRBD1 (5 bases). The CDR3 extends over 13 amino acids. V lost 1 base to trimming and J lost 9 bases, with 8 bases between them. Germline-derived CDR1 and CDR2 are SGHDT and YYEEEE. The CDR3 coding sequence is TGTGCCAGCAGCTTGTTCCAGGGTTCACCCCTCCACTTT. Amino acid sequence: CASSLFQGSPLHF.